This TCR beta chain came from a study of blood T cell repertoires in COVID-19. Original handling: The assay estimated nucleated cells by amplifying reference gene primers. Produced via immunoSEQ multiplex PCR; TCRdb's table is partial and in-frame only. V, J and clone size are taken as reported in that table, and D and trimming were inferred from the DNA itself. The table includes some 97,000 clones, around nine tenths detected once. Looked up from germline, CDR1 is MNHEY and CDR2 is SVGAGI. The trim removed 5 bases at V and 4 bases at J, leaving 7 bases unmatched. This CDR3 has 14 amino acids. The receptor comes from a man aged 45 to 65 with acute or convalescent COVID-19. The chain carries TRBV6-5 and TRBJ1-1, with 7 bases matching TRBD1. The sequencing sample was made of peripheral blood. The CDR3 DNA reads as TGTGCCAGCAGTACGACAGGGTTACTCACTGAAGCTTTCTTT. Its protein product is CASSTTGLLTEAFF.